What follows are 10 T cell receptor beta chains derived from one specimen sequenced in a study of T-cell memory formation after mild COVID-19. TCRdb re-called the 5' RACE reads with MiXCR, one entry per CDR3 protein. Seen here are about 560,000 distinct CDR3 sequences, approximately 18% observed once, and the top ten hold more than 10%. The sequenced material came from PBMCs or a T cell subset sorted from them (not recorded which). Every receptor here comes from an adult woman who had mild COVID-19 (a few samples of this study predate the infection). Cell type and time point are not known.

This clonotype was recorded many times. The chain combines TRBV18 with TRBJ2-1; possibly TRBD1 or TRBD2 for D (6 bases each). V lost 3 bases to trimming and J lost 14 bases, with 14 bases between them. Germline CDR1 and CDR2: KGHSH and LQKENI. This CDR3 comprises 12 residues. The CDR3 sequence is CASSPNAGEEFF. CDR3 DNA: TGTGCCAGCTCACCCAATGCAGGGGAGGAGTTCTTC.

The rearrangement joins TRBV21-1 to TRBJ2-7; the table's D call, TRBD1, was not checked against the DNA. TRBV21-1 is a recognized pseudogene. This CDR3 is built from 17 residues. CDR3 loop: CASSKEGGAYLSYEQYF. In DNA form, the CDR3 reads TGTGCCAGCAGCAAAGAGGGCGGGGCGTACCTCTCCTACGAGCAGTACTTC.

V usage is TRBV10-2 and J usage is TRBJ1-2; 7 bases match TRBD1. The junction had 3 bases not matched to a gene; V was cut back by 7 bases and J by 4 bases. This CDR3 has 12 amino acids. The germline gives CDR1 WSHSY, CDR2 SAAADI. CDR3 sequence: CASNRDSYGYTF. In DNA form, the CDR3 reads TGCGCCAGCAACCGGGACAGCTATGGCTACACCTTC.

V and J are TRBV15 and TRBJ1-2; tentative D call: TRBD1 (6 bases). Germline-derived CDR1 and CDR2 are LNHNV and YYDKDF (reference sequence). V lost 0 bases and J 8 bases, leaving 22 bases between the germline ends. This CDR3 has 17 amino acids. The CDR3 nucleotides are TGTGCCACCAGCAGAGATCTGGGGGCGATCGCAACCCTCGGCTACACCTTC. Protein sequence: CATSRDLGAIATLGYTF.

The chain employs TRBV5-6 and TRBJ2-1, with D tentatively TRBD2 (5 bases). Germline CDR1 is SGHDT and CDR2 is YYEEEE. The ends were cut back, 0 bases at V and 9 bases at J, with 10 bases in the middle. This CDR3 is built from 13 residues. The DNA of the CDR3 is TGTGCCAGCAGCTTGGCGCCACGGGGTGAGCAGTTCTTC. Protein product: CASSLAPRGEQFF.

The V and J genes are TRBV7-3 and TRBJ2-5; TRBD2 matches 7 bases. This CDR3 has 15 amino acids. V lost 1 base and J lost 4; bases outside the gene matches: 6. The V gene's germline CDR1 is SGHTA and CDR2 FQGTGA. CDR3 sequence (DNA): TGTGCCAGCAGCTTAAGTCCCGGGAGGTCAGAGACCCAGTACTTC. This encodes CASSLSPGRSETQYF.

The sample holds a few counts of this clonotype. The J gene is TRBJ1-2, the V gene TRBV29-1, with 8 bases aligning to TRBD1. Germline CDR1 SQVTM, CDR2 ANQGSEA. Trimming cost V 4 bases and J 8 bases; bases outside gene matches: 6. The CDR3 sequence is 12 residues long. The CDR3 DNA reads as TGCAGCGTTGGGGAGACAGGGGAAGGCTACACCTTC. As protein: CSVGETGEGYTF. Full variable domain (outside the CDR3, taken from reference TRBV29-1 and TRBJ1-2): SAVISQKPSRDICQRGTSLTIQCQVDSQVTMMFWYRQQPGQSLTLIATANQGSEATYESGFVIDKFPISRPNLTFSTLTVSNMSPEDSSIYLCSVGETGEGYTFGSGTRLTVV.

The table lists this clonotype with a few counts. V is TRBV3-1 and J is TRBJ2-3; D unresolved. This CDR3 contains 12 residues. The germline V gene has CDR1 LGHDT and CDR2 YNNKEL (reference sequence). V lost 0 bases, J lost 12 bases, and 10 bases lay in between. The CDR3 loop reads CASSQEATGQYF. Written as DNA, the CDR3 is TGTGCCAGCAGCCAAGAGGCCACGGGTCAGTATTTT.

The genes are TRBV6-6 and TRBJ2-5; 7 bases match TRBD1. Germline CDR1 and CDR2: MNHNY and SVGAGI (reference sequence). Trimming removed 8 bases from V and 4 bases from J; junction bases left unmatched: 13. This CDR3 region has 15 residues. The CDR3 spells CASGYRGEGTETQYF. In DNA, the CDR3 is TGTGCCAGCGGGTACAGGGGAGAGGGTACAGAGACCCAGTACTTC.

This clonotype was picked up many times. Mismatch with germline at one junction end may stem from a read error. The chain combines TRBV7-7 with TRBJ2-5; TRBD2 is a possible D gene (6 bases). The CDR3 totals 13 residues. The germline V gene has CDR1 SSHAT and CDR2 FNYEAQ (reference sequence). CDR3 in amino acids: CASSLQREMTQYF. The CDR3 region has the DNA TGTGCTAGCAGCTTACAACGGGAGATGACCCAGTACTTC.